The following is a T cell receptor (beta chain) sequence with its context. These data are taken from a study of monozygotic twins with inflammatory bowel disease. Each CDR3 protein gets one entry in TCRdb, which reprocessed the 5' RACE reads and gives no DNA. Its table records fewer than 350,000 distinct CDR3 sequences. The CDR3 is 15 residues long. CDR1 is KGHDR and CDR2 is SFDVKD in the germline V gene. The chain links TRBV24-1 to TRBJ2-7; the D call of TRBD2 rests on TCRdb alone, since no DNA is present to check it. This receptor was taken from a human donor with ulcerative colitis or Crohn's disease, or a healthy co-twin of an affected twin (not recorded which). Sequencing was done on a sample of blood. CDR3: CATSDREGPTYEQYF.